This is a list of T cell receptor beta chains from one sample in a study of shared clonotypes between healthy human individuals. Measured with immunoSEQ multiplex PCR; TCRdb has only the in-frame clones, and not every one. In the table there are about 590,000 clones, nearly 97% of which are singletons. Sequencing was performed on naive CD8+ T cells sorted from blood. All receptors come from a woman in her 30s in good health. CDR3s include the opening cysteine and the closing phenylalanine or tryptophan. The D gene is left open where the match is weak. Only part of the rows carry a size: once, few, many, or a class if the clone is expanded.

j_call v_call d_call clone_size cdr3_aa cdr3_nt
TRBJ2-3 TRBV19 . . CASSISSHIGDTQYF TGTGCCAGTAGTATAAGCAGTCACATCGGGGATACGCAGTATTTT
TRBJ1-4 TRBV7-8 TRBD1 . CASSPGTGSNEKLFF TGTGCCAGCAGCCCCGGGACAGGGAGTAATGAAAAACTGTTTTTT
TRBJ2-2 TRBV7-9 . . CASSLASSSGELFF TGTGCCAGCAGCCTGGCAAGTAGCTCCGGGGAGCTGTTTTTT
TRBJ2-3 TRBV19 TRBD1 . CASSIQGAGTDTQYF TGTGCCAGTAGTATACAGGGGGCGGGAACAGATACGCAGTATTTT
TRBJ2-7 TRBV30 . . CAWNLEGGTYEQYF TGTGCCTGGAATCTCGAAGGCGGAACCTACGAGCAGTACTTC
TRBJ2-1 TRBV9 . once CASSVAGVSYNEQFF TGTGCCAGCAGCGTAGCGGGAGTTTCCTACAATGAGCAGTTCTTC
TRBJ2-3 TRBV28 . . CASSFPEGGAETDTQYF TGTGCCAGCAGTTTTCCCGAGGGGGGGGCGGAAACAGATACGCAGTATTTT
TRBJ2-1 TRBV11-2 . . CASSLDRSSYNEQFF TGTGCCAGCAGCTTAGATCGAAGCTCCTACAATGAGCAGTTCTTC
TRBJ1-5 TRBV4-2 . once CASSQEQYSNQPQHF TGTGCCAGCAGCCAAGAACAGTATAGCAATCAGCCCCAGCATTTT
TRBJ2-5 TRBV29-1 . . CSVEPSAVQETQYF TGCAGCGTTGAGCCTAGCGCGGTCCAAGAGACCCAGTACTTC
TRBJ1-1 TRBV5-5 . . CASSAGTEAFF TGTGCCAGCAGCGCCGGGACTGAAGCTTTCTTT
TRBJ2-7 TRBV5-6 TRBD1 . CASSWLPQGAPGEQYF TGTGCCAGCAGCTGGCTTCCACAGGGGGCGCCTGGCGAGCAGTACTTC
TRBJ1-2 TRBV4-1 . . CASSQPQEDGYTF TGCGCCAGCAGCCAGCCGCAGGAAGATGGCTACACCTTC
TRBJ2-3 TRBV28 TRBD2 . CASGGLAGGQDTQYF TGTGCCAGCGGCGGACTAGCGGGAGGCCAAGATACGCAGTATTTT
TRBJ2-6 TRBV6-5 . . CASGDWDSGANVLTF TGTGCCAGCGGGGATTGGGACTCTGGGGCCAACGTCCTGACTTTC
TRBJ1-1 TRBV4-1 . once CASSPHSGAVGTEAFF TGCGCCAGCAGCCCCCACTCCGGGGCCGTAGGTACTGAAGCTTTCTTT
TRBJ1-1 TRBV4-2 TRBD1 . CASSQEATGRQNTEAFF TGTGCCAGCAGCCAAGAGGCGACAGGGAGACAGAACACTGAAGCTTTCTTT
TRBJ2-1 TRBV6-4 . . CASDGVLREQFF TGTGCCAGCGACGGCGTACTCCGGGAGCAGTTCTTC
TRBJ2-7 TRBV19 . . CASSLNPGHKTYEQYF TGTGCCAGTAGTCTTAACCCGGGACACAAGACCTACGAGCAGTACTTC
TRBJ2-4 TRBV11-2 TRBD1 . CASSLGGGGQYF TGTGCCAGCAGCTTAGGAGGGGGCGGTCAGTACTTC
TRBJ2-3 TRBV27 TRBD2 . CASSPSGREDTQYF TGTGCCAGCAGCCCTAGCGGGAGGGAGGATACGCAGTATTTT
TRBJ1-4 TRBV5-4 TRBD1 . CASSMPGQGPEKLFF TGTGCCAGCAGCATGCCGGGACAGGGCCCGGAAAAACTGTTTTTT
TRBJ2-1 TRBV6-5 TRBD2 once CASCSGSAYNEQFF TGTGCCAGCTGTAGCGGGAGCGCCTACAATGAGCAGTTCTTC
TRBJ2-1 TRBV30 TRBD2 . CAWSDGLETDEQFF TGTGCCTGGAGTGACGGACTAGAGACTGATGAGCAGTTCTTC
TRBJ2-7 TRBV5-6 . . CASSKPGTTYEQYF TGTGCCAGCAGCAAACCTGGGACAACATACGAGCAGTACTTC